Below are 9 T cell receptor beta chains sequenced from a single sample in a study of shared clonotypes between healthy human individuals. The assay was immunoSEQ multiplex PCR, and TCRdb's table has in-frame clones only and misses some. The profile shows about 2 million clones, about 95% of them singletons. Naive CD8 cells, CD45RO-negative and positively selected for CCR7, excluded terminally differentiated effector memory CD45RA+ cells. Sequencing was carried out using naive CD8+ T cells sorted from blood. These receptors came from a man between 18 and 29 years old in good health.

The chain couples TRBV9 to TRBJ2-5; the D is unclear. The length of the CDR3 is 15 residues. V lost 2 bases to trimming and J lost 4 bases, with 15 bases between them. Germline assignment: CDR1 SGDLS and CDR2 YYNGEE. CDR3 DNA: TGTGCCAGCAGCGTCGAAGACCTTTGGGGAGAGACCCAGTACTTC. It yields the protein CASSVEDLWGETQYF.

The chain has TRBV27 and TRBJ1-1, with 9 bases matching TRBD1. CDR3 length: 14 amino acids. The germline V gene encodes CDR1 MNHEY and CDR2 SMNVEV (reference sequence). V trimming: 4 bases; J trimming: 8 bases; junction bases outside the gene matches: 8. The CDR3 nucleotides are TGTGCCAGCAGTTCGGGACAGGGATACCGAGAAGCTTTCTTT. It yields the protein CASSSGQGYREAFF.

V usage is TRBV20-1 and J usage is TRBJ2-1; D is unclear. The V end was cut by 1 base, the J end by 10 bases, with 8 bases between. The CDR3 loop spans 11 amino acids. Germline assignment: CDR1 DFQATT and CDR2 SNEGSKA (reference sequence). CDR3: CSARVISEQFF. The CDR3 DNA is TGCAGTGCTAGAGTTATCAGCGAGCAGTTCTTC.

V and J are TRBV5-4 and TRBJ1-1; tentative D call: TRBD1 (5 bases). With 6 bases removed from V and 4 bases from J, the gap between germline ends came to 7 bases. Germline loops: CDR1 SGHNT, CDR2 YYREEE (reference sequence). This CDR3 spans 11 amino acids. The CDR3 here is CASIGTTEAFF. The DNA of the CDR3 is TGTGCCAGCATCGGGACCACTGAAGCTTTCTTT.

V usage is TRBV27 and J usage is TRBJ2-7; either TRBD1 or TRBD2 may supply D (6 bases each). The length of the CDR3 is 18 residues. Germline V gene sequence: CDR1 MNHEY, CDR2 SMNVEV (reference sequence). Trimming removed 2 bases at V and 3 bases at J, with 23 bases between. The CDR3 coding sequence is TGTGCCAGCAGTTTAGGATTCGTAGGGGGGCCACTCGGCTACGAGCAGTACTTC. Its translation is CASSLGFVGGPLGYEQYF.

This chain links TRBV6-5 with TRBJ1-2, with D perhaps matching TRBD1 (5 bases). The CDR3 contains 16 residues. The germline V gene encodes CDR1 MNHEY and CDR2 SVGAGI. The V end lost 0 bases, the J end lost 0 bases, and 11 bases lay between the germline ends. CDR3 nucleotides: TGTGCCAGCAGTTACTCCGGGGACGGATCTAACTATGGCTACACCTTC. Translating it yields CASSYSGDGSNYGYTF.

The chain uses TRBV9 and TRBJ2-5; D not certain. V lost 5 bases and J lost 5, with 7 bases in between. CDR1 is SGDLS, CDR2 YYNGEE, per germline. This CDR3 has 11 residues. The CDR3, as DNA: TGTGCCAGCAGTTTCAGTGAGACCCAGTACTTC. Protein sequence: CASSFSETQYF.

The V and J genes are TRBV6-5 and TRBJ2-3; no firm D call. The CDR3 totals 14 residues. Germline CDR1 reads MNHEY; CDR2 reads SVGAGI. V was clipped by 6 bases and J by 2 bases, with 12 bases between them. The CDR3 spells CASRTTTSTDTQYF. The CDR3 region has the DNA TGTGCCAGCAGAACCACTACCTCCACAGATACGCAGTATTTT.

The chain links TRBV7-6 to TRBJ2-7; D is uncertain. The CDR3 runs to 15 residues. CDR1 is SGHVS, CDR2 FNYEAQ, per germline. V was pared by 2 bases and J by 2 bases, with 13 bases between. In DNA form, the CDR3 reads TGTGCCAGCAGCTTAACCGCGGACGGGCCCTACGAGCAGTACTTC. It specifies CASSLTADGPYEQYF.